Listed here are 28 T cell receptor beta chains from one sample, sequenced in a study of blood T cell repertoires in COVID-19. The method was immunoSEQ multiplex PCR; TCRdb's version includes in-frame clones alone and lacks a portion of them. This sample yields roughly 260,000 clones, of which 70% to 90% are seen a single time; 3% to 4.5% belongs to the top ten. The source material was peripheral blood. Receptors originate from a woman in her 40s with acute or convalescent COVID-19.

The rearrangement links TRBV5-4 to TRBJ1-2, with 11 nucleotides matching TRBD1. The trim removed 4 bases at V and 5 bases at J, leaving 7 bases unmatched. The CDR3 is 15 residues long. Looked up from germline, CDR1 is SGHNT and CDR2 is YYREEE (reference sequence). CDR3 sequence: CASSGTGQGAYGYTF. As DNA, the CDR3 is TGTGCCAGCAGCGGAACTGGACAGGGGGCATATGGCTACACCTTC.

This chain uses TRBV9 with TRBJ2-1; 12 nucleotides line up with TRBD2. The V segment lost 4 bases and the J segment 15 bases; nucleotides outside the gene matches: 17. The CDR3 loop spans 16 amino acids. Germline V gene data show CDR1 as SGDLS and CDR2 as YYNGEE. DNA for the CDR3: TGTGCCAGCAGCACCCCAACTAGCGGGGGGCCCCCCTTCCCGTTCTTC. Encoded protein: CASSTPTSGGPPFPFF. Combining the CDR3 with reference TRBV9 and TRBJ2-1 gives the whole variable domain DSGVTQTPKHLITATGQRVTLRCSPRSGDLSVYWYQQSLDQGLQFLIQYYNGEERAKGNILERFSAQQFPDLHSELNLSSLELGDSALYFCASSTPTSGGPPFPFFGPGTRLTVL.

The chain has TRBV6-6 and TRBJ1-5, with 8 bases aligning to TRBD1. V lost 11 bases and J lost 2; bases outside the gene matches: 8. CDR1 is MNHNY, CDR2 SVGAGI, per germline (reference sequence). This CDR3 contains 14 residues. The CDR3 sequence is CAGSQGAGNQPQHF. DNA for the CDR3: TGTGCCGGCTCGCAGGGGGCAGGCAATCAGCCCCAGCATTTT.

This chain links TRBV19 with TRBJ2-1; tentatively, D is TRBD1 (6 bases). The germline CDR1 and CDR2 sequences are LNHDA and SQIVND (reference sequence). V lost 3 bases and J 14 bases, leaving 14 bases between the germline ends. The CDR3 runs to 12 residues. The CDR3 here is CASSIGQTEEFF. CDR3 DNA sequence: TGTGCCAGTAGTATCGGACAGACAGAGGAGTTCTTC.

The genes are TRBV20-1 and TRBJ2-2; 7 nucleotides line up with TRBD2. V was clipped by 3 bases and J by 2 bases; unmatched bases: 3. The CDR3 sequence is 14 residues long. CDR1 is DFQATT and CDR2 is SNEGSKA in the germline V gene (reference sequence). The CDR3 DNA reads as TGCAGTGCTAGTTGGGGGGGAAACACCGGGGAGCTGTTTTTT. It yields the protein CSASWGGNTGELFF.

Comments on this clone: Relative to the germline gene, one junction end is altered; a read error may explain this. V and J are TRBV2 and TRBJ1-5; 9 bases fit TRBD1. CDR1 and CDR2 from the germline V gene are SNHLY and FYNNEI. This CDR3 is built from 12 residues. For the CDR3, the DNA is TGTGCCAGCAGGAGGCTGGGACAGGGCCCTTCTTTT. Amino acids: CASRRLGQGPSF.

The chain carries TRBV10-3 and TRBJ1-2; D call uncertain. CDR3 length equals 15 residues. V shed 8 bases and J shed 7 bases, with 23 bases lying between them. The germline gives CDR1 ENHRY, CDR2 SYGVKD. CDR3 in amino acids: CAIHREGGRAIGYTF. Written as DNA, the CDR3 is TGTGCCATCCACCGCGAGGGCGGCCGAGCGATTGGCTACACCTTC.

This rearrangement joins TRBV9 to TRBJ2-1; 10 nucleotides line up with TRBD2. Per germline, CDR1 SGDLS and CDR2 YYNGEE. The CDR3 loop spans 14 amino acids. After removal of 3 bases from V and 8 bases from J, the junction contained 5 bases not matched to a gene. The DNA of the CDR3 is TGTGCCAGCAGCGAACTAGCGGGGCGGGATGAGCAGTTCTTC. Its translation is CASSELAGRDEQFF.

V and J are TRBV18 and TRBJ1-3; the D is unclear. The CDR3 totals 15 residues. The germline gives CDR1 KGHSH, CDR2 LQKENI. The V gene lost 3 bases and the J gene lost 2 bases, with 11 bases spanning the gap. The CDR3 spells CASSPGGGAGNTIYF. The CDR3 DNA sequence: TGTGCCAGCTCACCCGGCGGCGGGGCTGGAAACACCATATATTTT.

The V and J genes are TRBV23-1 and TRBJ2-3; 10 bases line up with TRBD2. TRBV23-1 is an open reading frame, and its role is uncertain. The CDR3 covers 15 residues. Trimming at V came to 3 bases and at J to 3 bases, leaving 3 bases not matched to a gene. CDR3 loop: CASSQPGLATDTQYF. CDR3 nucleotides: TGCGCCAGCAGTCAGCCGGGACTAGCGACAGATACGCAGTATTTT.

This sequence joins TRBV6-2 or TRBV6-3 and TRBJ2-1; 12 bases map to TRBD2. The length of the CDR3 is 18 residues. The V gene end was trimmed by 0 bases and the J gene end by 7 bases; junction bases not matched to a gene: 10. Looked up from germline, CDR1 is MNHEY and CDR2 is SVGEGT. This chain's CDR3 is CASSYSASGTSGRNEQFF. The CDR3, as DNA: TGTGCCAGCAGTTACTCCGCATCCGGGACTAGCGGGCGGAATGAGCAGTTCTTC.

The chain is built from TRBV25-1 and TRBJ1-1, with D possibly TRBD1 on 6 matching bases. CDR1 and CDR2 from the germline V gene are MGHDK and SYGVNS. This CDR3 region has 16 residues. V lost 4 bases, J lost 4 bases, and 19 bases lay in between. CDR3 sequence (DNA): TGTGCCAGCAGTGGACCGCCACAGGGAGGGGGCACTGAAGCTTTCTTT. It codes for CASSGPPQGGGTEAFF.

V usage is TRBV6-5 and J usage is TRBJ1-2, with D perhaps TRBD1 (5 bases). Germline V gene lookup returns CDR1 MNHEY and CDR2 SVGAGI. Trimming pared 6 bases from V and 6 bases from J, leaving 11 bases between. This CDR3 has 12 residues. Here the CDR3 DNA reads TGTGCCAGCAGGAGTGCAGGGCATGGCTACACCTTC. Protein sequence: CASRSAGHGYTF.

The gene calls are TRBV5-4 and TRBJ2-5; 10 bases fit TRBD2. The J segment lost 4 bases and the V segment lost 1 base, leaving 7 bases of the junction unmatched. CDR3 length equals 16 residues. Germline values: CDR1 SGHNT, CDR2 YYREEE (reference sequence). The CDR3 nucleotides are TGTGCCAGCAGCTTGAAAGCGGGGGGGCCCCTAGAGACCCAGTACTTC. Translated, it gives CASSLKAGGPLETQYF.

The chain recombines TRBV24-1 with TRBJ2-1, with TRBD1 as a possible D gene (5 bases). The CDR3 has 16 residues. Deletions cut 4 bases from V and 2 bases from J, with 14 bases between. Germline CDR1 is KGHDR and CDR2 is SFDVKD. The CDR3 here is CATSDSDSRAYNEQFF. CDR3 nucleotides: TGTGCCACCAGTGACTCCGACAGTCGTGCCTACAATGAGCAGTTCTTC.

This clone came up a few times. This chain links TRBV24-1 with TRBJ1-1; 8 nucleotides line up with TRBD1. With 9 bases clipped from V and 4 bases from J, the junction kept 3 bases outside the gene matches. This CDR3 is built from 12 residues. In germline, CDR1 is KGHDR, CDR2 SFDVKD. CDR3 DNA: TGTGCCACCGGACAGGGCGGCACTGAAGCTTTCTTT. Residues: CATGQGGTEAFF.

This clone has more than one count but fewer than ten. This chain uses TRBV27 with TRBJ1-1, with D unclear. This CDR3 is built from 13 residues. V lost 4 bases and J 4 bases, leaving 10 bases between the germline ends. CDR1 and CDR2 from the germline V gene are MNHEY and SMNVEV (reference sequence). For the CDR3, the DNA is TGTGCCAGCAGTTATGGGTCGGGCACTGAAGCTTTCTTT. This encodes CASSYGSGTEAFF.

This rearrangement joins TRBV5-1 to TRBJ2-5; D remains unclear. The CDR3 contains 13 residues. The germline V and J ends were trimmed by 1 base and 3 bases, with 7 bases remaining between them. Germline V gene sequence: CDR1 SGHRS, CDR2 YFSETQ. The CDR3: CASSLHLEETQYF. In DNA, the CDR3 is TGCGCCAGCAGCTTGCACCTAGAAGAGACCCAGTACTTC.

This clone was found a few times. This sequence joins TRBV4-1 and TRBJ1-4; 9 bases map to TRBD1. Germline V gives CDR1 MGHRA, CDR2 YSYEKL. V was pared by 3 bases and J by 6 bases, with 8 bases of the junction left unmatched. The CDR3 has 16 residues. The CDR3 spells CASSQGPGQGHEKLFF. DNA for the CDR3: TGCGCCAGCAGCCAGGGCCCGGGACAGGGTCATGAAAAACTGTTTTTT.

The V gene is TRBV6-1, the J gene TRBJ2-1; D might be TRBD1 (6 bases). The CDR3 sequence is 16 residues long. Per germline, CDR1 MNHNS and CDR2 SASEGT. V lost 4 bases and J lost 2, with 15 bases in between. The CDR3, as DNA: TGTGCCAGCAGTGTCGCGACAGGCACCACCTACAATGAGCAGTTCTTC. Amino acid sequence: CASSVATGTTYNEQFF.

This rearrangement joins TRBV7-2 to TRBJ2-6; 12 nucleotides line up with TRBD2. The CDR3 runs to 18 residues. Per the germline V gene, CDR1 is SGHTA and CDR2 is FQGNSA. After removal of 3 bases from V and 2 bases from J, the junction contained 5 bases not matched to a gene. The CDR3 sequence: CASSFTSGGRTGANVLTF. CDR3 DNA sequence: TGTGCCAGCAGCTTTACTAGCGGGGGGAGGACTGGGGCCAACGTCCTGACTTTC.

The V gene is TRBV15, the J gene TRBJ1-3; 7 bases match TRBD1. After removal of 6 bases from V and 4 bases from J, the junction contained 12 bases not matched to a gene. This CDR3 is 16 amino acids long. In germline, CDR1 is LNHNV, CDR2 YYDKDF (reference sequence). The DNA for the CDR3 is TGTGCCACCAGTCTGATACAGGGGCGAACGGGAAACACCATATATTTT. Its protein is CATSLIQGRTGNTIYF.

V usage is TRBV15 and J usage is TRBJ1-5; unclear D gene. The CDR3 is made up of 15 amino acids. CDR1 LNHNV and CDR2 YYDKDF come from the germline V gene (reference sequence). The V and J ends lost 2 bases and 2 bases respectively, with 10 bases between them. The CDR3 DNA reads as TGTGCCACCAGCAGATACTTGGGAGGCAATCAGCCCCAGCATTTT. Its translation: CATSRYLGGNQPQHF.

The rearrangement joins TRBV2 to TRBJ1-2; 7 nucleotides agree with TRBD1. CDR3 length equals 13 residues. Germline CDR1 SNHLY, CDR2 FYNNEI. J lost 4 bases, V lost 4 bases, and 3 bases had no gene match. The CDR3 bases are TGTGCCAGCAGTGCGGACAGGCCCTATGGCTACACCTTC. Translating it yields CASSADRPYGYTF. Drawing the rest from reference TRBV2 and TRBJ1-2, the complete variable domain is EPEVTQTPSHQVTQMGQEVILRCVPISNHLYFYWYRQILGQKVEFLVSFYNNEISEKSEIFDDQFSVERPDGSNFTLKIRSTKLEDSAMYFCASSADRPYGYTFGSGTRLTVV.

The rearrangement links TRBV6-5 to TRBJ2-7; possible D gene TRBD1, 6 bases. The CDR3 runs 14 residues. Trimming shortened V by 5 bases and J by 8 bases, and 19 bases separated the two germline ends. Germline lookup yields CDR1 MNHEY and CDR2 SVGAGI. The CDR3: CASSPQDRSSQQYV. As DNA, the CDR3 is TGTGCCAGCAGTCCCCAGGACAGAAGTTCTCAGCAGTACGTC.

This clone occurred once. CDR3 amino acids: CAWRGDRMEGPQHF. The CDR3 bases are TGTGCCTGGAGGGGGGACAGGATGGAAGGGCCCCAGCATTTT. The rearrangement links TRBV30 to TRBJ1-5; 8 nucleotides line up with TRBD1. Trimming removed 3 bases from V and 9 bases from J; junction bases left unmatched: 10. The CDR3 contains 14 residues. Germline lookup yields CDR1 GTSNPN and CDR2 SVGIG (reference sequence).

The genes are TRBV25-1 and TRBJ1-5; D is unresolved. This CDR3 has 13 amino acids. In germline, CDR1 is MGHDK, CDR2 SYGVNS. Trimming shortened V by 5 bases and J by 1 base, and 6 bases separated the two germline ends. In DNA, the CDR3 is TGTGCCAGCAGTTTACAGAGCAATCAGCCCCAGCATTTT. It codes for CASSLQSNQPQHF. Together with reference TRBV25-1 and TRBJ1-5, the CDR3 gives the full variable domain: EADIYQTPRYLVIGTGKKITLECSQTMGHDKMYWYQQDPGMELHLIHYSYGVNSTEKGDLSSESTVSRIRTEHFPLTLESARPSHTSQYLCASSLQSNQPQHFGDGTRLSIL.

The rearrangement uses TRBV15 and TRBJ1-4; no definite D call. Deletions cut 4 bases from V and 6 bases from J, with 9 bases between. The length of the CDR3 is 13 residues. Germline V gives CDR1 LNHNV, CDR2 YYDKDF (reference sequence). The CDR3 loop is CATSIVQYEKLFF. DNA of the CDR3: TGTGCCACCAGCATTGTTCAGTATGAAAAACTGTTTTTT.